These 22 T cell receptor beta chains originate from one sample sequenced in a study of spatial heterogeneity in lung cancer. One entry per CDR3 protein, called by TCRdb with MiXCR from the 5' RACE reads. The table shows around 23,000 distinct CDR3 sequences, with roughly 3% occurring only once. Time point: sample taken at primary tumor resection. The specimen was PBMCs, collected at surgery. These receptors all stem from a female donor with early-stage non-small cell lung cancer.

At least ten counts were recorded for this clonotype. The chain carries TRBV12-3 or TRBV12-4 and TRBJ2-3; D unresolved. This CDR3 has 12 residues. V was shortened by 5 bases and J by 10 bases, with 13 bases between the two germline ends. As DNA, the CDR3 is TGTGCCAGCAGTCCCGACACCGGTTCGCAGTATTTT. Amino acids: CASSPDTGSQYF.

The sample holds many counts of this clonotype. This chain joins TRBV6-1 and TRBJ1-1, with unresolved D. The ends were cut back, 7 bases at V and 1 base at J, with 13 bases in the middle. The CDR3 length is 14 residues. The V gene's germline CDR1 is MNHNS and CDR2 SASEGT. The CDR3 spells CASNPAFGNTEAFF. CDR3 coding DNA: TGTGCCAGCAATCCAGCCTTTGGGAACACTGAAGCTTTCTTT.

This clonotype was counted ten times or more. The CDR3 reads CASSRGGSGATGELFF. The CDR3 DNA sequence: TGTGCCAGCAGCCGAGGGGGTAGCGGGGCCACCGGGGAGCTGTTTTTT. This sequence joins TRBV5-4 and TRBJ2-2, with 8 bases lining up with TRBD2. V lost 4 bases, J lost 4 bases, and 9 bases stayed unmatched. The CDR3 sequence is 16 residues long. From germline, CDR1 is SGHNT and CDR2 YYREEE (reference sequence). Drawing the rest from reference TRBV5-4 and TRBJ2-2, the complete variable domain is ETGVTQSPTHLIKTRGQQVTLRCSSQSGHNTVSWYQQALGQGPQFIFQYYREEENGRGNFPPRFSGLQFPNYSSELNVNALELDDSALYLCASSRGGSGATGELFFGEGSRLTVL.

This clonotype was seen ten or more times. The V call is TRBV13, the J call TRBJ1-1; the D is unclear. CDR1 and CDR2 from the germline V gene are PRHDT and FYEKMQ (reference sequence). Deletions cut 5 bases from V and 5 bases from J, with 6 bases between. The length of the CDR3 is 11 residues. The CDR3 protein is CASSVRTEAFF. The CDR3 nucleotides are TGTGCCAGCAGCGTACGGACTGAAGCTTTCTTT.

This clonotype was observed many times. V is TRBV25-1 and J is TRBJ2-7; 9 bases are a match to TRBD1. The CDR3 extends over 16 amino acids. V gave up 4 bases and J gave up 1 base; unmatched junction bases: 8. The germline V gene encodes CDR1 MGHDK and CDR2 SYGVNS. The CDR3 DNA reads as TGTGCCAGCAGTGCCAATACCGGGACAGGGTCCTACGAGCAGTACTTC. Its protein is CASSANTGTGSYEQYF.

This clonotype was recorded many times. The rearrangement joins TRBV2 to TRBJ1-4; the D is unclear. The V end lost 0 bases, the J end lost 4 bases, and 9 bases lay between the germline ends. Germline V gene lookup returns CDR1 SNHLY and CDR2 FYNNEI. The CDR3 is made up of 15 amino acids. This CDR3 reads CASSEALRVNEKLFF. As DNA, the CDR3 is TGTGCCAGCAGTGAAGCGCTTCGGGTTAATGAAAAACTGTTTTTT.

This clonotype was picked up many times. J is TRBJ2-5 and V is TRBV7-9; 8 bases fit TRBD1. The CDR3 is 14 amino acids. Trimming removed 1 base from V and 2 bases from J; junction bases left unmatched: 0. Per germline, CDR1 SEHNR and CDR2 FQNEAQ (reference sequence). In DNA form, the CDR3 reads TGTGCCAGCAGCTTAGGGACAGGGCAAGAGACCCAGTACTTC. Translation: CASSLGTGQETQYF. The full variable domain, rest sourced from reference TRBV7-9 and TRBJ2-5, is DTGVSQNPRHKITKRGQNVTFRCDPISEHNRLYWYRQTLGQGPEFLTYFQNEAQLEKSRLLSDRFSAERPKGSFSTLEIQRTEQGDSAMYLCASSLGTGQETQYFGPGTRLLVL.

This clonotype showed up many times. V usage is TRBV7-7 and J usage is TRBJ2-2; either TRBD1 or TRBD2 may fit D (5 bases each). Germline V gene sequence: CDR1 SSHAT, CDR2 FNYEAQ (reference sequence). The CDR3 contains 14 residues. As DNA, the CDR3 is TGTGCTAGCCGGGGACGGTCTAACACCGGGGAGCTGTTTTTT. This codes for CASRGRSNTGELFF. The complete variable domain, with remaining parts taken from reference TRBV7-7 and TRBJ2-2, reads GAGVSQSPRYKVTKRGQDVTLRCDPISSHATLYWYQQALGQGPEFLTYFNYEAQPDKSGLPSDRFSAERPEGSISTLTIQRTEQRDSAMYRCASRGRSNTGELFFGEGSRLTVL.

This clonotype was seen at least ten times. The chain carries TRBV2 and TRBJ2-7, with 7 nucleotides matching TRBD1. CDR1 is SNHLY, CDR2 FYNNEI, per germline. V shed 7 bases and J 4 bases; nucleotides not matched to a gene: 4. The CDR3 covers 12 residues. CDR3 DNA sequence: TGTGCCAGCATCCGGGACAGATACGAGCAGTACTTC. Protein product: CASIRDRYEQYF.

The table lists this clonotype with many counts. This CDR3 reads CASRGPRAYSDTQYF. The CDR3 DNA sequence: TGTGCCAGCAGGGGACCGAGAGCATATTCAGATACGCAGTATTTT. The chain employs TRBV6-1 and TRBJ2-3; D is possibly TRBD1 or TRBD2 (5 bases each). Germline V gene data show CDR1 as MNHNS and CDR2 as SASEGT. Trimming shortened V by 6 bases and J by 4 bases, and 17 bases separated the two germline ends. This CDR3 has 15 residues.

At least ten counts were recorded for this clonotype. The DNA for the CDR3 is TGTGCCAGCAGATCCGATCTAGGCACGCAGTATTTT. Protein product: CASRSDLGTQYF. The J gene is TRBJ2-3, the V gene TRBV7-9; D unresolved. The CDR3 consists of 12 residues. V lost 6 bases, J lost 9 bases, and 13 bases lay in between. The germline CDR1 and CDR2 sequences are SEHNR and FQNEAQ (reference sequence). Drawing the rest from reference TRBV7-9 and TRBJ2-3, the complete variable domain is DTGVSQNPRHKITKRGQNVTFRCDPISEHNRLYWYRQTLGQGPEFLTYFQNEAQLEKSRLLSDRFSAERPKGSFSTLEIQRTEQGDSAMYLCASRSDLGTQYFGPGTRLTVL.

This clonotype was found many times. The V and J genes are TRBV7-2 and TRBJ2-1; TRBD1 matches at 10 bases. The length of the CDR3 is 14 residues. J gave up 5 bases and V 4 bases, and 2 bases lay outside the gene matches. Germline lookup yields CDR1 SGHTA and CDR2 FQGNSA. DNA for the CDR3: TGTGCCAGCAGCTGGACAGGGGGTGACAATGAGCAGTTCTTC. It is translated as CASSWTGGDNEQFF.

This clonotype was recorded at least ten times. Here the CDR3 DNA reads TGCGCCAGCAGCCAATCGACAGTGAGCACCGGGGAGCTGTTTTTT. Its protein product is CASSQSTVSTGELFF. The V gene is TRBV4-1, the J gene TRBJ2-2; TRBD1 is a possible D gene (5 bases). The CDR3 is made up of 15 amino acids. Trimming took 2 bases from V and 4 from J, leaving 11 bases between them. Germline values: CDR1 MGHRA, CDR2 YSYEKL.

This clonotype occurred many times. The chain employs TRBV29-1 and TRBJ2-3; 13 bases map to TRBD2. This CDR3 comprises 15 residues. Germline CDR1 and CDR2: SQVTM and ANQGSEA. V lost 3 bases and J lost 1; bases outside the gene matches: 1. The CDR3 protein is CSVDGLAGGTDTQYF. The CDR3 nucleotides are TGCAGCGTTGACGGACTAGCGGGAGGCACAGATACGCAGTATTTT.

This clonotype was seen repeatedly, ten times or more. V and J are TRBV6-1 and TRBJ2-7; 10 bases are shared with TRBD2. Germline values: CDR1 MNHNS, CDR2 SASEGT. The CDR3 sequence is 14 residues long. The trim removed 4 bases at V and 3 bases at J, leaving 3 bases unmatched. CDR3 nucleotides: TGTGCCAGCAGTGTTTCTAGCGGGAGCTACGAGCAGTACTTC. Encoded protein: CASSVSSGSYEQYF.

This clonotype was observed at least ten times. The chain uses TRBV4-1 and TRBJ2-2; TRBD2 matches 9 bases. CDR1 is MGHRA, CDR2 YSYEKL, per germline. Unmatched junction bases numbered 1, after V lost 4 bases and J lost 4 bases. This CDR3 is built from 14 residues. The CDR3 DNA reads as TGCGCCAGCAGCCCTAGCGGGACCACCGGGGAGCTGTTTTTT. It is translated as CASSPSGTTGELFF.

In this sample, this clonotype turned up many times. The gene calls are TRBV20-1 and TRBJ2-5, with 12 nucleotides matching TRBD2. CDR1 and CDR2 (germline): DFQATT, SNEGSKA (reference sequence). The CDR3 runs to 15 residues. V dropped 5 bases and J dropped 2; count of bases not matched to a gene: 6. The CDR3 here is CSAQGLAGKQETQYF. The CDR3 coding sequence is TGCAGTGCTCAGGGACTAGCGGGCAAACAAGAGACCCAGTACTTC.

In this sample, this clonotype is medium-sized. This rearrangement joins TRBV7-9 to TRBJ2-7; the D gene could be TRBD1 or TRBD2 (6 bases each). This CDR3 comprises 12 residues. V was clipped by 7 bases and J by 6 bases, with 13 bases between them. Germline V gives CDR1 SEHNR, CDR2 FQNEAQ (reference sequence). CDR3 in DNA: TGTGCCAGCACCCTGGGGGGCGGCGAGCAGTACTTC. Translation: CASTLGGGEQYF.

This clonotype was seen repeatedly, ten times or more. The chain links TRBV7-2 to TRBJ2-1; 10 bases are a match to TRBD1. The V and J ends lost 6 bases and 8 bases, in that order; junction bases with no gene match: 13. This CDR3 contains 16 residues. Germline CDR1 SGHTA, CDR2 FQGNSA. CDR3 amino acids: CASRSIVGTGVHEQFF. The DNA of the CDR3 is TGTGCCAGCAGGTCCATTGTTGGGACAGGGGTCCATGAGCAGTTCTTC.

This clonotype was counted at least ten times. The rearrangement uses TRBV28 and TRBJ2-5; the match to TRBD2 covers 12 bases. The CDR3 runs to 15 residues. The V gene's germline CDR1 is MDHEN and CDR2 SYDVKM. J lost 1 base, V lost 7 bases, and 4 bases had no gene match. The CDR3 here is CASISSGRAQETQYF. Written as DNA, the CDR3 is TGTGCCAGCATATCTAGCGGGAGGGCCCAAGAGACCCAGTACTTC.

In its sample, this clonotype was seen many times. The chain employs TRBV30 and TRBJ2-3, with 7 positions matching TRBD2. CDR1 is GTSNPN, CDR2 SVGIG, per germline (reference sequence). The CDR3 runs to 13 residues. V dropped 5 bases and J dropped 2; count of bases not matched to a gene: 4. The CDR3 sequence: CAWGGRSTDTQYF. As DNA, the CDR3 is TGTGCCTGGGGCGGGAGATCCACAGATACGCAGTATTTT.

This clonotype was seen repeatedly, ten times or more. This chain links TRBV14 with TRBJ2-7; D remains unclear. V lost 0 bases and J lost 2, with 11 bases in between. In germline, CDR1 is SGHDN, CDR2 FVKESK. CDR3 length: 15 residues. The CDR3 DNA follows: TGTGCCAGCAGCCAAGATCGGGCAGCCACCTACGAGCAGTACTTC. Protein: CASSQDRAATYEQYF.